This T cell receptor beta chain was retrieved from a study of T cell responses to AZD1222 COVID-19 vaccine (dated by TCRdb to the early 2020s). General notes on the study: TCR sequencing covered over 230 trial participants: approximately 200 given two doses of AZD1222 and around 26 given two doses of MenACWY control vaccine. Trial participants were enrolled by age into subgroups of 18-55, 56-69 and 70-plus years, and around 150, 29 and 61 TCR-sequenced participants, respectively, were included in these subgroups.

A remark on this clone: Its antigen remains undetermined. No qualities accompany the bases; no much larger clone lies one base away.

Trimming costs V 0 bases and J 4 bases, and their ends lie 15 bases apart. The germline V gene gives CDR1 as MNHEY and CDR2 as SVGEGT. From the cysteine through the phenylalanine, the CDR3 covers 16 amino acids. Only CDR3 DNA is held: 48 bases, read in frame from base 1. In the paper's terms, the time point label means: about 28 days (+/-7) after the second vaccine dose. AZD1222 recipients given second doses at about 4 weeks or at about 12 weeks were pooled, since spike-specific TCR depth and breadth were not found to differ between the two schedules. Vaccinee samples came from UK trials COV001 and COV002, including a single-blind randomized controlled phase 2/3 trial of AZD1222 (ChAdOx1 nCoV-19) in healthy adults. For TCRbeta chain sequencing, PBMC samples from trial participants were taken at day 0 and at day 28 after the second dose. The CDR3 regions of human TCRbeta chains were analyzed by immunosequencing. The paper's processing steps were these. Repertoire TCRs were checked for matches against a reference library of SARS-CoV-2-specific TCRs that had been generated using the MIRA antigen-specificity platform. Breadth meant the fraction of unique TCRs that were SARS-CoV-2-associated, whereas depth meant the fraction of total T cells that were SARS-CoV-2-associated. Using the MIRA data, each spike-specific TCR was assigned both to the spike region to which the TCR was reactive and to a CD4 or CD8 class. Log10-transformed breadth and depth values were compared by one-way ANOVA with Sidak's multiple comparisons tests. The table comes from immuneACCESS by way of TCRdb, which keeps in-frame sequences with V and J called. Part of the clones is missing from these tables; in studies checked, under half for an unresolved V gene and the rest for unknown reasons. From that table come the V and J calls and clone size; the DNA was used to work out D and trimming. The sample yields roughly 110,000 clones; about nine tenths were counted once. The ten largest account for less than 10% of the sample.

Paper-wide results and their limitations: Epitopes outside the regions mutated in the B.1.351 and B.1.1.7 variants were reportedly recognized by nearly half of the unique spike-specific TCRs. Because no samples from the day 14 peak response were available, repertoires could be characterized only after the peak T cell response. Vaccine-associated CD4 TCRs spanned the whole spike protein, with dominant responses in regions 160-218 and 743-854. In the small 56-69-year group, the increase in depth fell short of significance, most likely because of low power. After two AZD1222 doses, both the breadth and the depth of spike-specific TCRs were significantly higher than at day 0 and than in MenACWY recipients. Most participants were white British and females outnumbered males, and the authors suggested that clonal diversity may have been underestimated. Conclusions about previously exposed vaccinees are limited, since just a handful of AZD1222 recipients were seropositive for SARS-CoV-2 at baseline.

Source: peripheral blood, taken 28 days after the second AZD1222 dose. The receptor comes from an adult who received the AZD1222 COVID-19 vaccine. This sequence uses TRBV6-2 or TRBV6-3 and TRBJ1-1; the D gene cannot be resolved reliably. The CDR3: CASSYSISGRSTEAFF. The nucleotide sequence is TGTGCCAGCAGTTACTCGATTTCGGGAAGGAGCACTGAAGCTTTCTTT.